One and the same sample provided the 5 T cell receptor beta chains below, sequenced in a study of T cell responses to AZD1222 COVID-19 vaccine. Method: immunoSEQ multiplex PCR; TCRdb's copy keeps in-frame clones and lacks some. The profile shows around 150,000 clones, nearly 95% of them singletons. The sample was peripheral blood, taken 28 days after the second AZD1222 dose. These receptors all come from an adult who received the AZD1222 COVID-19 vaccine.

This clone appeared once. Here the CDR3 reads CASSESWTGGYTF. The CDR3 DNA reads as TGTGCCAGCAGTGAATCCTGGACGGGAGGCTACACCTTC. The chain is built from TRBV6-1 and TRBJ1-2; the D is unclear. V dropped 2 bases and J dropped 8 bases, with 12 bases sitting between them. This CDR3 is 13 amino acids long. Looked up from germline, CDR1 is MNHNS and CDR2 is SASEGT.

The chain carries TRBV3-1 (or the pseudogene TRBV3-2) and TRBJ1-6, with D perhaps matching TRBD1 (6 bases). CDR1 LGHDT and CDR2 YNNKEL come from the germline V gene (reference sequence). This CDR3 has 14 amino acids. V lost 4 bases and J 5 bases, leaving 9 bases between the germline ends. The CDR3 reads CASSPQGNNSPLHF. The CDR3 bases are TGTGCCAGCAGCCCGCAGGGGAATAATTCACCCCTCCACTTT.

The genes are TRBV11-2 and TRBJ2-7; TRBD2 is a possible D gene (5 bases). The CDR3 covers 16 residues. Looked up from germline, CDR1 is SGHAT and CDR2 is FQNNGV. Trimming shortened V by 4 bases and J by 2 bases, and 18 bases separated the two germline ends. The CDR3 sequence is CASSSPPRDYTYEQYF. The CDR3 DNA reads as TGTGCCAGCAGCTCTCCCCCCCGAGACTACACCTACGAGCAGTACTTC.

The CDR3 region has the DNA TGTGCCAGCAGTTGGACTAGCGGAGTGGCGAATGAGCAGTTCTTC. It yields the protein CASSWTSGVANEQFF. The chain is built from TRBV6-4 and TRBJ2-1; 10 bases line up with TRBD2. V gave up 5 bases and J gave up 7 bases; unmatched junction bases: 8. Per the germline V gene, CDR1 is MRHNA and CDR2 is SNTAGT. The CDR3 is made up of 15 amino acids.

V and J are TRBV29-1 and TRBJ2-3; D could derive from TRBD1 or TRBD2 (7 bases each). Per germline, CDR1 SQVTM and CDR2 ANQGSEA. The CDR3 has 14 residues. The germline V and J ends were trimmed by 4 bases and 5 bases, with 16 bases remaining between them. CDR3 in amino acids: CSVVQGGVGDTQYF. DNA of the CDR3: TGCAGCGTTGTTCAGGGGGGGGTAGGAGATACGCAGTATTTT.